Following are 22 T cell receptor beta chains from one sample sequenced in a study of OX40 agonist ivuxolimab in advanced cancers. Data came from immunoSEQ multiplex PCR; TCRdb stores just in-frame clones and leaves some out. The data hold 65,000 to 75,000 clones, with 85% observed a single time. The sample here was CD4+ or CD8+ T cells sorted from blood, taken in a trial of the OX40 agonist ivuxolimab. These receptors were obtained from an adult with an advanced solid tumor such as melanoma, head and neck, liver or kidney cancer.

This clone was recorded at least ten times. This sequence joins TRBV6-1 and TRBJ2-7; tentatively, D is TRBD1 (7 bases). The germline V gene has CDR1 MNHNS and CDR2 SASEGT. This CDR3 is built from 15 residues. V lost 8 bases and J 6 bases, leaving 23 bases between the germline ends. CDR3 nucleotides: TGTGCCAGCTTCCCTGGAGGGACAGTCCTGGGCGAGCAGTACTTC. It translates to CASFPGGTVLGEQYF.

The rearrangement links TRBV6-5 to TRBJ1-4, with D possibly TRBD1 on 6 matching bases. The CDR3 is 16 residues long. V lost 2 bases, J lost 1 base, and 11 bases lay in between. CDR1 is MNHEY and CDR2 is SVGAGI in the germline V gene. CDR3 coding DNA: TGTGCCAGCAGTTACAATGGGGGGCGAACTAATGAAAAACTGTTTTTT. This encodes CASSYNGGRTNEKLFF.

V usage is TRBV5-1 and J usage is TRBJ1-1; D may be TRBD1 (6 bases). The germline V gene has CDR1 SGHRS and CDR2 YFSETQ. The CDR3 runs to 15 residues. V lost 3 bases and J 0 bases, leaving 12 bases between the germline ends. CDR3 residues: CASSWTTGMNTEAFF. CDR3 sequence (DNA): TGCGCCAGCAGCTGGACTACAGGGATGAACACTGAAGCTTTCTTT.

This chain connects TRBV7-8 to TRBJ2-1; D may correspond to TRBD1 or TRBD2 (5 bases each). Trimming stripped 5 bases from V and 2 bases from J, with 13 bases between. The CDR3 extends over 15 amino acids. Germline lookup yields CDR1 SGHVS and CDR2 FQNEAQ. This CDR3 is CASSLRDRAYNEQFF. CDR3 DNA sequence: TGTGCCAGCAGCCTCCGGGACCGAGCCTACAATGAGCAGTTCTTC. The whole variable domain, filled in from reference TRBV7-8 and TRBJ2-1, reads GAGVSQSPRYKVAKRGQDVALRCDPISGHVSLFWYQQALGQGPEFLTYFQNEAQLDKSGLPSDRFFAERPEGSVSTLKIQRTQQEDSAVYLCASSLRDRAYNEQFFGPGTRLTVL.

The chain carries TRBV19 and TRBJ2-1, with 8 bases identical to TRBD2. The germline V gene has CDR1 LNHDA and CDR2 SQIVND (reference sequence). The CDR3 runs to 13 residues. V trimming: 7 bases; J trimming: 7 bases; junction bases outside the gene matches: 6. The CDR3 spells CASTSGSRNEQFF. The CDR3 DNA is TGTGCCAGTACCAGCGGGAGCCGGAATGAGCAGTTCTTC. Combining the CDR3 with reference TRBV19 and TRBJ2-1 gives the whole variable domain DGGITQSPKYLFRKEGQNVTLSCEQNLNHDAMYWYRQDPGQGLRLIYYSQIVNDFQKGDIAEGYSVSREKKESFPLTVTSAQKNPTAFYLCASTSGSRNEQFFGPGTRLTVL.

The chain joins TRBV18 to TRBJ2-7; no definite D call. With 3 bases removed from V and 3 bases from J, the gap between germline ends came to 3 bases. Germline lookup yields CDR1 KGHSH and CDR2 LQKENI. This CDR3 has 11 residues. The CDR3 sequence is CASSPDYEQYF. As DNA, the CDR3 is TGTGCCAGCTCACCCGACTACGAGCAGTACTTC.

This clone was seen only once. V usage is TRBV30 and J usage is TRBJ2-1; 9 bases match TRBD2. This CDR3 is built from 15 residues. The V segment lost 2 bases and the J segment 5 bases; nucleotides outside the gene matches: 7. Germline CDR1 GTSNPN, CDR2 SVGIG (reference sequence). The CDR3 region is CAWSPSGTGNNEQFF. The CDR3, as DNA: TGTGCCTGGAGTCCTAGCGGGACGGGGAACAATGAGCAGTTCTTC. The full variable domain, completed using reference TRBV30 and TRBJ2-1, is SQTIHQWPATLVQPVGSPLSLECTVEGTSNPNLYWYRQAAGRGLQLLFYSVGIGQISSEVPQNLSASRPQDRQFILSSKKLLLSDSGFYLCAWSPSGTGNNEQFFGPGTRLTVL.

Only a few counts were recorded for this clone. V gene TRBV2 combines with J gene TRBJ1-6; D is uncertain. CDR1 is SNHLY, CDR2 FYNNEI, per germline. V was clipped by 4 bases and J by 9 bases, with 10 bases between them. CDR3 length: 13 residues. The CDR3 loop reads CASSVTLTSPLHF. CDR3 nucleotides: TGTGCCAGCAGTGTTACTCTTACTTCACCCCTCCACTTT. Using reference TRBV2 and TRBJ1-6 for the parts outside the CDR3, the full variable domain is EPEVTQTPSHQVTQMGQEVILRCVPISNHLYFYWYRQILGQKVEFLVSFYNNEISEKSEIFDDQFSVERPDGSNFTLKIRSTKLEDSAMYFCASSVTLTSPLHFGNGTRLTVT.

The rearrangement joins TRBV5-4 to TRBJ1-6; weak D call: TRBD1 (6 bases). CDR1 is SGHNT, CDR2 YYREEE, per germline (reference sequence). The CDR3 has 14 amino acids. The germline V and J ends were trimmed by 1 base and 7 bases, with 9 bases remaining between them. The CDR3: CASSLQGRNSPLHF. CDR3 bases: TGTGCCAGCAGCTTGCAGGGGCGGAATTCACCCCTCCACTTT.

The V call is TRBV5-4, the J call TRBJ1-6, with TRBD1 matching 10 bases. The CDR3 runs to 14 residues. The germline V gene encodes CDR1 SGHNT and CDR2 YYREEE (reference sequence). The trim removed 3 bases at V and 7 bases at J, leaving 1 base unmatched. In DNA, the CDR3 is TGTGCCAGCAGCTGGGACAGGGGAAATTCACCCCTCCACTTT. The encoded protein is CASSWDRGNSPLHF. Using reference TRBV5-4 and TRBJ1-6 for the parts outside the CDR3, the full variable domain is ETGVTQSPTHLIKTRGQQVTLRCSSQSGHNTVSWYQQALGQGPQFIFQYYREEENGRGNFPPRFSGLQFPNYSSELNVNALELDDSALYLCASSWDRGNSPLHFGNGTRLTVT.

CDR3 bases: TGCGCCAGCAGTCAGTCCGATCACACCATTGAGTATGGCTACACCTTC. Translated: CASSQSDHTIEYGYTF. V usage is TRBV23-1 and J usage is TRBJ1-2; D not certain. TRBV23-1 is an ORF, with its function uncertain. The CDR3 totals 16 residues. Deletions cut 3 bases from V and 5 bases from J, with 19 bases between.

CDR3 bases: TGTGCCAGCAGTGTTTTGACAGGGACTGAAGCTTTCTTT. Its protein is CASSVLTGTEAFF. The chain couples TRBV7-9 to TRBJ1-1; the match to TRBD1 covers 7 bases. With V trimmed by 6 bases and J by 5 bases, 6 bases remained unmatched. Germline V CDR1 and CDR2: SEHNR, FQNEAQ (reference sequence). The CDR3 runs 13 residues.

This chain uses TRBV7-2 with TRBJ2-1, with 7 bases aligning to TRBD2. Trimming cost V 2 bases and J 7 bases; bases outside gene matches: 2. Germline assignment: CDR1 SGHTA and CDR2 FQGNSA. This CDR3 is 13 amino acids long. The CDR3 DNA is TGTGCCAGCAGCTTACTGCGGGGGAATGAGCAGTTCTTC. As protein: CASSLLRGNEQFF.

The DNA for the CDR3 is TGTGCCAGCAGTGCGACGTACGCGGGGAGTGAGCAGTTCTTC. As protein: CASSATYAGSEQFF. The chain is built from TRBV6-4 and TRBJ2-1, with D maybe TRBD2 (6 bases). V lost 4 bases and J lost 9, with 16 bases in between. The CDR3 has 14 amino acids. Germline V gene sequence: CDR1 MRHNA, CDR2 SNTAGT.

The J gene is TRBJ1-2, the V gene TRBV5-4; 10 bases agree with TRBD1. The germline gives CDR1 SGHNT, CDR2 YYREEE (reference sequence). The junction had 4 bases not matched to a gene; V was cut back by 4 bases and J by 1 base. The CDR3 length is 15 residues. CDR3 in amino acids: CASSPDRGLNYGYTF. Written as DNA, the CDR3 is TGTGCCAGCAGCCCCGACAGGGGGCTTAACTATGGCTACACCTTC.

The gene calls are TRBV7-8 and TRBJ2-1; D not certain. Germline V gene lookup returns CDR1 SGHVS and CDR2 FQNEAQ. V lost 4 bases and J 8 bases, leaving 15 bases between the germline ends. This CDR3 comprises 14 residues. CDR3 sequence (DNA): TGTGCCAGCAGCTCCGTTCGGGTTGGACATGAGCAGTTCTTC. Translating gives CASSSVRVGHEQFF.

Only one count was recorded for this clone. The V gene is TRBV29-1, the J gene TRBJ1-2; TRBD1 is a possible D gene (5 bases). The CDR3 extends over 12 amino acids. V lost 4 bases and J 7 bases, leaving 13 bases between the germline ends. Germline V gene sequence: CDR1 SQVTM, CDR2 ANQGSEA. The CDR3 DNA is TGCAGCGTTGGTAGGCAGGGTAGTGGCTACACCTTC. It specifies CSVGRQGSGYTF.

The V gene is TRBV29-1, the J gene TRBJ1-1; 7 bases align to TRBD1. The CDR3 extends over 13 amino acids. Germline V gene sequence: CDR1 SQVTM, CDR2 ANQGSEA. With 6 bases clipped from V and 1 base from J, the junction kept 5 bases outside the gene matches. The CDR3 DNA is TGCAGCGTCCGGACAGGCGAGAACACTGAAGCTTTCTTT. It codes for CSVRTGENTEAFF.

The chain has TRBV27 and TRBJ2-7; 9 bases map to TRBD2. V lost 2 bases, J lost 0 bases, and 5 bases stayed unmatched. CDR3 size: 16 residues. CDR1 and CDR2 (germline): MNHEY, SMNVEV (reference sequence). In DNA form, the CDR3 reads TGTGCCAGCAGTTTAGCGGGGCGGGGGGGCTCCTACGAGCAGTACTTC. Amino acid sequence: CASSLAGRGGSYEQYF.

This chain joins TRBV19 and TRBJ1-2; D gene ambiguous. The CDR3 runs 14 residues. The V end was cut by 3 bases, the J end by 7 bases, with 15 bases between. CDR1 is LNHDA and CDR2 is SQIVND in the germline V gene (reference sequence). CDR3 in DNA: TGTGCCAGTAGTATGACGACGGCGCCGACTGGCTACACCTTC. Its protein is CASSMTTAPTGYTF.

The chain couples TRBV4-2 to TRBJ2-4, with TRBD2 matching over 8 bases. The trim removed 4 bases at V and 0 bases at J, leaving 5 bases unmatched. There are 16 residues in the CDR3. Germline assignment: CDR1 LGHNA and CDR2 YNFKEQ. For the CDR3, the DNA is TGTGCCAGCAGCCCCGCGGGGGGCTTAGCCAAAAACATTCAGTACTTC. This sequence encodes CASSPAGGLAKNIQYF.

V is TRBV2 and J is TRBJ1-1; unclear D gene. The ends were cut back, 2 bases at V and 1 base at J, with 2 bases in the middle. CDR1 is SNHLY, CDR2 FYNNEI, per germline. The CDR3 has 12 residues. CDR3 protein: CASSEPNTEAFF. In nucleotides, the CDR3 is TGTGCCAGCAGTGAACCGAACACTGAAGCTTTCTTT.